The 24 T cell receptor beta chains presented below share a single source sample, sequenced in a study of blood T cell repertoires in COVID-19. The table came from immunoSEQ multiplex PCR; TCRdb's copy has only in-frame clones and leaves some out. This table has roughly 71,000 clones, 70% to 90% appearing once. The sample taken for sequencing was peripheral blood. All receptors come from a man in his forties or fifties with acute or convalescent COVID-19.

This rearrangement joins TRBV30 to TRBJ2-4; D gene unclear. The V end was cut by 1 base, the J end by 12 bases, with 13 bases between. Per germline, CDR1 GTSNPN and CDR2 SVGIG (reference sequence). The CDR3 is made up of 12 amino acids. CDR3 residues: CAWSAQTLAQYF. DNA of the CDR3: TGTGCCTGGAGTGCCCAGACACTCGCTCAGTACTTC.

This clone was recorded only once. The rearrangement joins TRBV7-2 to TRBJ1-2; tentative D call: TRBD1 (5 bases). CDR1 is SGHTA, CDR2 FQGNSA, per germline. This CDR3 region has 16 residues. V was pared by 1 base and J by 8 bases, with 20 bases between. This chain's CDR3 is CASSLVRVAGQNGYTF. The CDR3 bases are TGTGCCAGCAGCTTAGTACGGGTTGCAGGGCAAAACGGCTACACCTTC. Full variable domain (missing parts from reference TRBV7-2 and TRBJ1-2): GAGVSQSPSNKVTEKGKDVELRCDPISGHTALYWYRQSLGQGLEFLIYFQGNSAPDKSGLPSDRFSAERTGGSVSTLTIQRTQQEDSAVYLCASSLVRVAGQNGYTFGSGTRLTVV.

This chain connects TRBV5-6 to TRBJ2-3; D not certain. V lost 6 bases to trimming and J lost 6 bases, with 17 bases between them. In germline, CDR1 is SGHDT, CDR2 YYEEEE. The CDR3 has 14 amino acids. CDR3 in DNA: TGTGCCAGCAACTATCCGGATTCAAGCGATACGCAGTATTTT. It translates to CASNYPDSSDTQYF.

The chain couples TRBV29-1 to TRBJ2-7; the match to TRBD1 covers 10 bases. J was trimmed by 2 bases and V by 2 bases; bases with no gene match: 6. The germline V gene encodes CDR1 SQVTM and CDR2 ANQGSEA. This CDR3 contains 15 residues. CDR3 nucleotides: TGCAGCGTTGAAAAACGGGACAGGGGACCCTACGAGCAGTACTTC. It codes for CSVEKRDRGPYEQYF.

A single count supports this clone. The chain uses TRBV9 and TRBJ1-2; the match to TRBD1 covers 7 bases. This CDR3 has 14 amino acids. With V trimmed by 3 bases and J by 5 bases, 7 bases remained unmatched. Germline V gene lookup returns CDR1 SGDLS and CDR2 YYNGEE. The CDR3 sequence is CASSATGAVYGYTF. The CDR3 DNA reads TGTGCCAGCAGCGCTACAGGGGCGGTGTATGGCTACACCTTC.

V gene TRBV9 combines with J gene TRBJ2-5; 7 nucleotides agree with TRBD2. The CDR3 runs 19 residues. CDR1 and CDR2 (germline): SGDLS, YYNGEE. V trimming: 0 bases; J trimming: 2 bases; junction bases outside the gene matches: 16. The CDR3 DNA is TGTGCCAGCAGCGTAGAGGGTCTGGGACTAACCCAAAGACAAGAGACCCAGTACTTC. This sequence encodes CASSVEGLGLTQRQETQYF.

The chain couples TRBV5-6 to TRBJ1-5, with D uncertain. Trimming removed 0 bases from V and 0 bases from J, with 4 bases in between. Looked up from germline, CDR1 is SGHDT and CDR2 is YYEEEE. CDR3 length: 14 residues. The CDR3 sequence is CASSLGLSNQPQHF. CDR3 DNA sequence: TGTGCCAGCAGCTTGGGTCTTAGCAATCAGCCCCAGCATTTT.

The genes are TRBV2 and TRBJ1-4, with D perhaps matching TRBD1 (6 bases). V was clipped by 4 bases and J by 1 base, with 10 bases between them. CDR1 is SNHLY, CDR2 FYNNEI, per germline. This CDR3 has 15 residues. CDR3 sequence reads: CASSAQGLTNEKLFF. The CDR3 nucleotides are TGTGCCAGCAGTGCCCAGGGGCTAACTAATGAAAAACTGTTTTTT.

The chain links TRBV3-1 (or the pseudogene TRBV3-2) to TRBJ1-1; 8 nucleotides line up with TRBD1. This CDR3 has 14 residues. Trimming at V came to 1 base and at J to 7 bases, leaving 5 bases not matched to a gene. Germline CDR1 reads LGHDT; CDR2 reads YNNKEL (reference sequence). DNA of the CDR3: TGTGCCAGCAGCCAAGGGACAGGGTGGCTTGAAGCTTTCTTT. Its protein product is CASSQGTGWLEAFF.

The chain carries TRBV21-1 and TRBJ1-3; the DNA was not compared with TRBD1, the D call given in the table. TRBV21-1 is labeled a pseudogene. The CDR3 is 16 residues long. In DNA, the CDR3 is TGTGCCAGCAGCTCCCGGGACACAAGCTCTGGAAACACCATATATTTT. Translated, it gives CASSSRDTSSGNTIYF.

This chain links TRBV12-3 or TRBV12-4 with TRBJ2-7; D might be TRBD1 (6 bases). The CDR3 consists of 13 residues. The V end lost 3 bases, the J end lost 4 bases, and 10 bases lay between the germline ends. CDR3 coding DNA: TGTGCCAGCAGTTTCTCAGGGGTTTACGAGCAGTACTTC. The encoded protein is CASSFSGVYEQYF.

The J gene is TRBJ1-3, the V gene TRBV6-5, with TRBD1 matching 8 bases. Germline loops: CDR1 MNHEY, CDR2 SVGAGI. The CDR3 runs 14 residues. CDR3 in amino acids: CASDREVSGNTIYF. CDR3 bases: TGTGCATCGGACAGGGAGGTCTCTGGAAACACCATATATTTT.

The CDR3 loop reads CASRSGGEKLFF. The CDR3 DNA follows: TGTGCCAGCAGATCCGGGGGGGAAAAACTGTTTTTT. This chain uses TRBV6-5 with TRBJ1-4; a weak D match, TRBD1 (5 bases). CDR3 size: 12 residues. Germline CDR1 and CDR2: MNHEY and SVGAGI. V dropped 6 bases and J dropped 8 bases, with 10 bases sitting between them.

This chain connects TRBV10-3 to TRBJ1-2; TRBD1 matches 8 bases. V shed 0 bases, J shed 6 bases, and the junction held 6 bases outside the gene matches. Germline V lookup: CDR1 ENHRY, CDR2 SYGVKD. The CDR3 is 15 residues long. CDR3 DNA sequence: TGTGCCATCAGTGAGTCCTCAGGGGGCATCGATGGCTACACCTTC. It encodes CAISESSGGIDGYTF.

The V gene is TRBV10-1, the J gene TRBJ2-7; TRBD1 matches 8 bases. Trimming at V came to 6 bases and at J to 2 bases, leaving 12 bases not matched to a gene. This CDR3 region has 16 residues. Germline V lookup: CDR1 WNHNN, CDR2 SYGVQD (reference sequence). CDR3 DNA: TGCGCCAGCAGCGCCTCTCACAGGGGGTTGACCTACGAGCAGTACTTC. Protein product: CASSASHRGLTYEQYF.

V gene TRBV18 combines with J gene TRBJ1-4; no clear D gene. Trimming stripped 3 bases from V and 6 bases from J, with 2 bases between. Germline loops: CDR1 KGHSH, CDR2 LQKENI. The CDR3 is made up of 11 amino acids. The DNA of the CDR3 is TGTGCCAGCTCACCCGATGAAAAACTGTTTTTT. Translated: CASSPDEKLFF.

This chain uses TRBV4-1 with TRBJ1-2; TRBD1 is a possible D gene (6 bases). Germline CDR1 reads MGHRA; CDR2 reads YSYEKL. Trimming removed 6 bases from V and 3 bases from J, with 29 bases in between. The CDR3 is made up of 19 amino acids. The CDR3 reads CASRGWLSGRGLTDYGYTF. The CDR3 nucleotides read TGCGCCAGCAGAGGATGGCTGAGTGGCAGGGGATTGACGGACTATGGCTACACCTTC.

The chain joins TRBV2 to TRBJ1-1; 10 bases agree with TRBD1. With V trimmed by 6 bases and J by 4 bases, 8 bases remained unmatched. Germline values: CDR1 SNHLY, CDR2 FYNNEI. This CDR3 contains 15 residues. The CDR3 is CASRARQGASTEAFF. CDR3 bases: TGTGCCAGCAGAGCCAGACAGGGGGCTAGCACTGAAGCTTTCTTT.

A remark on this clone: The sample holds other DNA sequences that translate to the same CDR3. CDR3 residues: CASSLSFLEATEAFF. The CDR3 region has the DNA TGTGCCAGCAGTTTATCCTTCCTGGAGGCTACTGAAGCTTTCTTT. The chain employs TRBV27 and TRBJ1-1; D unresolved. There are 15 residues in the CDR3. Per germline, CDR1 MNHEY and CDR2 SMNVEV (reference sequence). V was shortened by 0 bases and J by 5 bases, with 13 bases between the two germline ends.

The chain recombines TRBV11-3 with TRBJ1-1; the D is unclear. Germline loops: CDR1 SGHNT, CDR2 YENEEA. V lost 1 base, J lost 4 bases, and 7 bases lay in between. The CDR3 length is 13 residues. This chain's CDR3 is CASSLGGVTEAFF. DNA for the CDR3: TGTGCCAGCAGCTTAGGGGGAGTCACTGAAGCTTTCTTT.

V and J are TRBV7-3 and TRBJ2-1, with 12 bases matching TRBD1. The CDR3 is made up of 14 amino acids. The germline CDR1 and CDR2 sequences are SGHTA and FQGTGA. Trimming removed 5 bases from V and 12 bases from J; junction bases left unmatched: 8. The CDR3 spells CASSAGTGGLGQFF. CDR3 nucleotide sequence: TGTGCCAGCAGCGCCGGGACAGGGGGCTTGGGGCAGTTCTTC.

V gene TRBV6-1 combines with J gene TRBJ1-4; D perhaps matches TRBD1 (6 bases). V dropped 2 bases and J dropped 4 bases, with 14 bases sitting between them. This CDR3 comprises 16 residues. In germline, CDR1 is MNHNS, CDR2 SASEGT. The CDR3 DNA reads TGTGCCAGCAGTGAAATAGGCAGGGGATTTAATGAAAAACTGTTTTTT. Protein product: CASSEIGRGFNEKLFF.

The chain uses TRBV12-5 and TRBJ2-7; D unresolved. V lost 3 bases to trimming and J lost 3 bases, with 9 bases between them. In germline, CDR1 is LGHNT, CDR2 FRNRAP. CDR3 size: 13 residues. The CDR3 sequence: CASGLATIYEQYF. As DNA, the CDR3 is TGTGCTAGTGGTTTAGCAACTATCTACGAGCAGTACTTC.

This clone was seen once. This chain connects TRBV9 to TRBJ2-7; TRBD1 aligns across 10 bases. V lost 4 bases to trimming and J lost 5 bases; unmatched junction nucleotides: 6. The V gene's germline CDR1 is SGDLS and CDR2 YYNGEE. This CDR3 has 14 amino acids. The CDR3 loop reads CASSPRDRGNEQYF. The CDR3 bases are TGTGCCAGCAGCCCCCGGGACAGGGGCAACGAGCAGTACTTC. The variable domain in full, with the rest retrieved from reference TRBV9 and TRBJ2-7, is DSGVTQTPKHLITATGQRVTLRCSPRSGDLSVYWYQQSLDQGLQFLIQYYNGEERAKGNILERFSAQQFPDLHSELNLSSLELGDSALYFCASSPRDRGNEQYFGPGTRLTVT.